This T cell receptor beta chain emerged from a study of control samples from healthy donors and cancer patients. Using immunoSEQ multiplex PCR, the repertoire was profiled, and TCRdb retains in-frame clones only, with some absent. The sample includes about 80,000 clones, roughly 89% of them seen just once. CDR3 length: 13 residues. Germline CDR1 is MNHNY and CDR2 is SVGAGI (reference sequence). The V and J ends lost 10 bases and 1 base respectively, with 13 bases between them. This rearrangement joins TRBV6-6 to TRBJ1-1, with D uncertain. The receptor's source is a man aged 45-65 years in good health. The sample comprised blood. The CDR3 bases are TGTGCCACGCGGACGACTGGGAACACTGAAGCTTTCTTT. Its translation is CATRTTGNTEAFF.